Sequencing of this TCR beta chain was carried out in a study of monozygotic twins with inflammatory bowel disease. Comment on this clonotype: As yet, its antigen is unknown.

This CDR3 spans 14 amino acids. Germline CDR1 and CDR2: SGHKS and YYEKEE (reference sequence). General study findings and limits: Compared with healthy co-twins, IBD patients showed reduced TCRbeta repertoire diversity by inverse Simpson.

TCRdb re-called the 5' RACE reads; every CDR3 protein appears as one record, without DNA. This sample lists approximately 300,000 distinct CDR3 sequences; its ten largest clones have roughly 5.3%. The rearrangement uses TRBV5-5 and TRBJ2-7; TCRdb returns TRBD1, unconfirmable since there is no DNA. This clonotype was obtained from a human donor with ulcerative colitis or Crohn's disease, or a healthy co-twin of an affected twin (not recorded which). The sample comprised blood. The CDR3 loop is CASSLEQASYEQYF.